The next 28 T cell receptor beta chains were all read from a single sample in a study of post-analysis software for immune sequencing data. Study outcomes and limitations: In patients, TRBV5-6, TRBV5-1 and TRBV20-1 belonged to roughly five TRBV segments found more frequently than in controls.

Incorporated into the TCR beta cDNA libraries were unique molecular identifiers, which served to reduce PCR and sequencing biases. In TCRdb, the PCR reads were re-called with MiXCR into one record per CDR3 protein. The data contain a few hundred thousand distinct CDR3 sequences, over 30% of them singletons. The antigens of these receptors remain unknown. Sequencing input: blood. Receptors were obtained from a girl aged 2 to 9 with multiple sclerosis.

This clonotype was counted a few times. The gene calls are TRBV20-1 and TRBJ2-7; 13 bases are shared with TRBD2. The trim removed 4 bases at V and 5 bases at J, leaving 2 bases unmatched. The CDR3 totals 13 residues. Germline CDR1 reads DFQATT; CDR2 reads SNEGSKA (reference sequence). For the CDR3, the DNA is TGCAGTGCTAAAGGACTAGCGGGAGACGAGCAGTACTTC. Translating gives CSAKGLAGDEQYF.

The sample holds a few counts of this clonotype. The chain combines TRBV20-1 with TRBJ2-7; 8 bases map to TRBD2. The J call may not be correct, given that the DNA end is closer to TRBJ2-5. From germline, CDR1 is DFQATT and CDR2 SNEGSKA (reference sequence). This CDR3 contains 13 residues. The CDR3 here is CSAASGLWETQYF. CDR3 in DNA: TGCAGTGCCGCTAGCGGGTTGTGGGAGACCCAGTACTTC.

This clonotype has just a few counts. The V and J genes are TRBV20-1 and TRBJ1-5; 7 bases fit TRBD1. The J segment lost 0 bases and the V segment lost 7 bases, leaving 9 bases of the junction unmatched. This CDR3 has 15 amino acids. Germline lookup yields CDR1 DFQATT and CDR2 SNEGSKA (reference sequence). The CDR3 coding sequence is TGCAGTGGGACGGCGGGACAGTATAGCAATCAGCCCCAGCATTTT. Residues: CSGTAGQYSNQPQHF.

The CDR3: CASTGRGRGTQYF. As DNA, the CDR3 is TGTGCCAGCACGGGCAGGGGGCGAGGGACCCAGTACTTC. This chain uses TRBV25-1 with TRBJ2-5; 8 bases are shared with TRBD1. Germline CDR1 and CDR2: MGHDK and SYGVNS. V trimming: 7 bases; J trimming: 7 bases; junction bases outside the gene matches: 8. CDR3 size: 13 residues.

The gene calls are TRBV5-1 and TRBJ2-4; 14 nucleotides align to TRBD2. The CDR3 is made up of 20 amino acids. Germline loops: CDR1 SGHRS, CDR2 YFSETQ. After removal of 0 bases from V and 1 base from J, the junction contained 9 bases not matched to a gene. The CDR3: CASSLDPTSGGAGAKNIQYF. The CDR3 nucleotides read TGCGCCAGCAGCTTGGACCCGACTAGCGGGGGGGCGGGGGCCAAAAACATTCAGTACTTC.

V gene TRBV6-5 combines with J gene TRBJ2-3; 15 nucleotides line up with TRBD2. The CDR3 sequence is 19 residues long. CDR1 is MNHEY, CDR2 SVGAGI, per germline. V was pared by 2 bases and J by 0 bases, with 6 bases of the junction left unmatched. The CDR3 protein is CASSYAWTSGGASTDTQYF. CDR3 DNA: TGTGCCAGCAGTTACGCGTGGACTAGCGGGGGGGCTAGCACAGATACGCAGTATTTT.

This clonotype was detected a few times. The chain's CDR3 is CASSTRRDTQYF. CDR3 nucleotides: TGTGCCAGCAGTACGAGGCGGGATACGCAGTATTTT. This chain links TRBV28 with TRBJ2-3; D is ambiguous. CDR3 length: 12 amino acids. CDR1 is MDHEN and CDR2 is SYDVKM in the germline V gene. V was shortened by 5 bases and J by 6 bases, with 9 bases between the two germline ends.

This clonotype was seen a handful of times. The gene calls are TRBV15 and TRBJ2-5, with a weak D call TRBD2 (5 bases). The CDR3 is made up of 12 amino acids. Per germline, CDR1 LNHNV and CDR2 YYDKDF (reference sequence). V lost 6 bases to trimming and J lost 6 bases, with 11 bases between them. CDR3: CATSSRGKTQYF. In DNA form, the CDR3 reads TGTGCCACCAGTAGTCGAGGGAAGACCCAGTACTTC.

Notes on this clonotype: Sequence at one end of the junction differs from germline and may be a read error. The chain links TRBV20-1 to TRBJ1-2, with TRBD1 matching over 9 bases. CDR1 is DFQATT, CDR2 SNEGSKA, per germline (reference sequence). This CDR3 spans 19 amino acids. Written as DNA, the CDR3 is TGCAGTGCTAGAGAGTCGAAAAGCTGGACAGGGGCCGACCGCTATGGTTACACCTTC. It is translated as CSARESKSWTGADRYGYTF.

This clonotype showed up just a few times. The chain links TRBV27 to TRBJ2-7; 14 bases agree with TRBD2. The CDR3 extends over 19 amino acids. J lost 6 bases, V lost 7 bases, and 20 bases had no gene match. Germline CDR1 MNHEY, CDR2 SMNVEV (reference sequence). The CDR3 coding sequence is TGTGCCAGCACCCCGATCTGGGAAGGACTAGCGGGAGGTCCGGGCGAGCAGTACTTC. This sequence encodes CASTPIWEGLAGGPGEQYF.

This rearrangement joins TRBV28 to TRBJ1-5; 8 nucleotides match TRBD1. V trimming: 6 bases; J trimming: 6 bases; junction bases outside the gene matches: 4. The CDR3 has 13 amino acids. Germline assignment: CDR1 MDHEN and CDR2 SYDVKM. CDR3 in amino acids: CASRTGGSQPQHF. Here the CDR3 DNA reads TGTGCCAGCAGAACAGGGGGAAGTCAGCCCCAGCATTTT.

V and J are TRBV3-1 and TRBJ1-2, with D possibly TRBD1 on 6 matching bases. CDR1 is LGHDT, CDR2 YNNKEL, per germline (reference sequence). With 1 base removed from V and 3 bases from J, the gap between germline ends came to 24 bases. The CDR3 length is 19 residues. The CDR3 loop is CASSQVGGTHRENYYGYTF. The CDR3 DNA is TGTGCCAGCAGCCAAGTCGGAGGGACACACAGGGAGAATTACTATGGCTACACCTTC.

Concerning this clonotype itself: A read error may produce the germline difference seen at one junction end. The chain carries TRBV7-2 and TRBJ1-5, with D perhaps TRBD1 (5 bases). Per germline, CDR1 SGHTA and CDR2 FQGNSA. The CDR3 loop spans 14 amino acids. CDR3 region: CAGSLGVGNQPQHF. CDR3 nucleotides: TGTGCCGGCAGCTTAGGGGTAGGCAATCAGCCCCAGCATTTT.

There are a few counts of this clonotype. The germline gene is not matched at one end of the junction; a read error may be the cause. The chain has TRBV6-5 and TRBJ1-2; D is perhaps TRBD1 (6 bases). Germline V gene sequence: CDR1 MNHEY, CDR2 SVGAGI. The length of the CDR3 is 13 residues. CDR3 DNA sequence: TGTGCCAGCAAGAGGGGGGGGGTCTATAGCTACACCTTC. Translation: CASKRGGVYSYTF.

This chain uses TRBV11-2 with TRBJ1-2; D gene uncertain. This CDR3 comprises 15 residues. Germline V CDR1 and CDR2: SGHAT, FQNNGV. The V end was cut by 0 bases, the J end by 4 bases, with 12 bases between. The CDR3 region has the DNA TGTGCCAGCAGCTTAGATCATAGCCGGCTCTATGGCTACACCTTC. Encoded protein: CASSLDHSRLYGYTF.

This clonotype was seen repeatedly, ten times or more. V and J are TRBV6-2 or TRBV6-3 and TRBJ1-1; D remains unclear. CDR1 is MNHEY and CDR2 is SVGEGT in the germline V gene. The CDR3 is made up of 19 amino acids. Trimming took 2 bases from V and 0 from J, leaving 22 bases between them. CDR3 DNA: TGTGCCAGCAGTTACCCACACCGTGACGGGTTTTGGATGAACACTGAAGCTTTCTTT. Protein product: CASSYPHRDGFWMNTEAFF.

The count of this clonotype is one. The CDR3 spells CSAWTPDHHGYTF. CDR3 bases: TGCAGTGCTTGGACGCCAGATCACCATGGCTACACCTTC. The rearrangement links TRBV20-1 to TRBJ1-2; D unclear. V was pared by 5 bases and J by 6 bases, with 16 bases between. This CDR3 is built from 13 residues. The germline gives CDR1 DFQATT, CDR2 SNEGSKA (reference sequence).

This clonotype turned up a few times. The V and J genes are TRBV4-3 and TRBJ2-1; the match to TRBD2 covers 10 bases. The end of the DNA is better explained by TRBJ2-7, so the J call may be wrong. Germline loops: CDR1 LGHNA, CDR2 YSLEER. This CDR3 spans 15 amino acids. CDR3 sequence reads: CASSQVGLALGEQYF. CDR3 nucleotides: TGCGCCAGCAGCCAAGTGGGACTAGCGTTAGGTGAGCAGTACTTC.

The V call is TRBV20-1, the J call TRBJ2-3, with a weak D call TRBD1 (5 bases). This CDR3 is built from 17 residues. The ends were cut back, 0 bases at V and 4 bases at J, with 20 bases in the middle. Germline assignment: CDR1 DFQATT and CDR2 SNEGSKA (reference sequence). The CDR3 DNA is TGCAGTGCTAGAGATGGGGCCACCGGTCCTCTCGCAGATACGCAGTATTTT. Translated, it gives CSARDGATGPLADTQYF.

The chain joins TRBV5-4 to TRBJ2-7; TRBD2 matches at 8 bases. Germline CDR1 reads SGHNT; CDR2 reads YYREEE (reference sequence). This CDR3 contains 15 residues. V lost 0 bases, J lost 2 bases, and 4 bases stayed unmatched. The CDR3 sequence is CASSLDLGLAYEQYF. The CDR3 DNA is TGTGCCAGCAGCTTGGACCTGGGACTAGCCTACGAGCAGTACTTC. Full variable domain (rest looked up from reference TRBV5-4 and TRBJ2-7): ETGVTQSPTHLIKTRGQQVTLRCSSQSGHNTVSWYQQALGQGPQFIFQYYREEENGRGNFPPRFSGLQFPNYSSELNVNALELDDSALYLCASSLDLGLAYEQYFGPGTRLTVT.

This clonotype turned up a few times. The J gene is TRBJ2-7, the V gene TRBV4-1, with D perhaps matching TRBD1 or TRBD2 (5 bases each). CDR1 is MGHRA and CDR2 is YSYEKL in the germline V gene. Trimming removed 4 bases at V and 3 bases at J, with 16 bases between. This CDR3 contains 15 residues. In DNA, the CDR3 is TGCGCCAGCAGCCGAGGGTTCGTGACAGTCTACGAGCAGTACTTC. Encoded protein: CASSRGFVTVYEQYF.

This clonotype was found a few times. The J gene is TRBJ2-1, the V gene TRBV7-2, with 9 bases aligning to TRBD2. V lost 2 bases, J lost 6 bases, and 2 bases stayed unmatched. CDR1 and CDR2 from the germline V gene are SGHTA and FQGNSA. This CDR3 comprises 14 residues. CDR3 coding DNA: TGTGCCAGCAGCTTACAAGCGGGAGGCAATGAGCAGTTCTTC. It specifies CASSLQAGGNEQFF.

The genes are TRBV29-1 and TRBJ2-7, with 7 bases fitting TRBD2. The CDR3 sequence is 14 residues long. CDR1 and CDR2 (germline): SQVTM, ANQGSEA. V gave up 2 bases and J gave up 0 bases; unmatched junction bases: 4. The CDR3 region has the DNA TGCAGCGTTGAATCGGCGGGAGCCTCCTACGAGCAGTACTTC. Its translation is CSVESAGASYEQYF.

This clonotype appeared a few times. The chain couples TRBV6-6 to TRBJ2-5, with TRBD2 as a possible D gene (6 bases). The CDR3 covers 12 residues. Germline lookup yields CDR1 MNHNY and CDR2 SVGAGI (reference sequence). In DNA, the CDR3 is TGTGTTATCGGGAGAACGATGGAGACCCAGTACTTC. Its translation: CVIGRTMETQYF.

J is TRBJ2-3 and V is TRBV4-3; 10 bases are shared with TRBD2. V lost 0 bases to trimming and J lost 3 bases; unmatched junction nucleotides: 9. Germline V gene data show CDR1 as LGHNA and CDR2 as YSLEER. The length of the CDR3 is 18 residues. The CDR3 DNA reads TGCGCCAGCAGCCAAGACAGCGGGAGGGCCGATTTTACAGATACGCAGTATTTT. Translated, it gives CASSQDSGRADFTDTQYF.

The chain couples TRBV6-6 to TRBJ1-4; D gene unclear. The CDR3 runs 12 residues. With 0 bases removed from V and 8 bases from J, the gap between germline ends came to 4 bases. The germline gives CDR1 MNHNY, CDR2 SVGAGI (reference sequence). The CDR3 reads CASSYSREKLFF. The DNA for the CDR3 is TGTGCCAGCAGTTACTCGAGGGAAAAACTGTTTTTT.

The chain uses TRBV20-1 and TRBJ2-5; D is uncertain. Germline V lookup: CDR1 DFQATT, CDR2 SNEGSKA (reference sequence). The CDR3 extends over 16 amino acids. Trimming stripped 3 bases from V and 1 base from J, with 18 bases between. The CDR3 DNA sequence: TGCAGTGCTAGGACCCGTCGGAGAACCCTCCAAGAGACCCAGTACTTC. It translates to CSARTRRRTLQETQYF.

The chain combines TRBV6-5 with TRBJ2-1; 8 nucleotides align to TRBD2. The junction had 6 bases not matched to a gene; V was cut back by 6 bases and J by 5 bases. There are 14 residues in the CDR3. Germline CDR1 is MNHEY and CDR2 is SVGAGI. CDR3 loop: CASSPFGGDNEQFF. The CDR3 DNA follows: TGTGCCAGCAGCCCCTTCGGGGGGGACAATGAGCAGTTCTTC.